The entry below gives a single TCR beta chain sequence along with its context. Its antigen is not known. The record originates from a study of shared clonotypes between healthy human individuals. Every one of the donors was a Caucasian adult that lived in Nashville, Tennessee. Each subset's genomic DNA was shared equally among a number of immunoSEQ plates. Data came from immunoSEQ multiplex PCR; TCRdb stores just in-frame clones and leaves some out. Of about 480,000 clones listed, about 75% are singletons. Study observations and caveats: Apart from blood, nothing was sampled; tissue repertoires likely differ.

Between the trimmed V and J ends, which lost 5 bases and 3 bases, there was a span of 11 bases. The CDR3 totals 13 residues. Looked up from germline, CDR1 is SGHRS and CDR2 is YFSETQ. The sequenced sample was PBMCs. The genes are TRBV5-1 and TRBJ1-2, with D perhaps TRBD1 (6 bases). The source of this sequence is a middle-aged woman in good health. Some clones in this sample may be carry-over from other donors' samples. The DNA for the CDR3 is TGCGCCAGCAGGCGGTCAGGGGACTATGGCTACACCTTC. It specifies CASRRSGDYGYTF.